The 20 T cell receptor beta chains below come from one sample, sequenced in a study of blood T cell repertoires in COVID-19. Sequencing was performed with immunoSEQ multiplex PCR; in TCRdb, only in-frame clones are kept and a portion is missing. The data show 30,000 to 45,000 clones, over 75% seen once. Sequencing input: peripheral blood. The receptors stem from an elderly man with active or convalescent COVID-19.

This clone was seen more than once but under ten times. CDR3 coding DNA: TGTGCCAGCAGCTTGGGACAGCCATACGAGCAGTACTTC. Translation gives CASSLGQPYEQYF. This chain uses TRBV27 with TRBJ2-7; 7 bases map to TRBD1. The germline V gene encodes CDR1 MNHEY and CDR2 SMNVEV (reference sequence). V was clipped by 6 bases and J by 4 bases; unmatched bases: 6. CDR3 length: 13 amino acids.

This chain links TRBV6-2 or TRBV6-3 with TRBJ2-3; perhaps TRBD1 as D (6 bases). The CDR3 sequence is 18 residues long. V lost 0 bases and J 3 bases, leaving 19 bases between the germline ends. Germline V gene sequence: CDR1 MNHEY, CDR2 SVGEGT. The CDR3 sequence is CASSYSMLGAVYTDTQYF. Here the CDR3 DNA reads TGTGCCAGCAGTTACTCGATGTTGGGGGCCGTCTATACAGATACGCAGTATTTT.

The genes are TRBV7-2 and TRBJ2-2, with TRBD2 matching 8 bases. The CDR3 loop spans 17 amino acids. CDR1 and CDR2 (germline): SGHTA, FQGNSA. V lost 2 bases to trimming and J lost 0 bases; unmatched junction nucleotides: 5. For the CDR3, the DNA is TGTGCCAGCAGCTTAAGTATTAGCGGGACGAACACCGGGGAGCTGTTTTTT. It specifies CASSLSISGTNTGELFF.

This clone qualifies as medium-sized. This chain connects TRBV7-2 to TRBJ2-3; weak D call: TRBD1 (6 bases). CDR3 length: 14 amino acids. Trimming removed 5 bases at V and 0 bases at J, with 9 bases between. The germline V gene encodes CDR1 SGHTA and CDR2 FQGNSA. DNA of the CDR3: TGTGCCAGCAGCCCCGACAGGAGCACAGATACGCAGTATTTT. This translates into CASSPDRSTDTQYF.

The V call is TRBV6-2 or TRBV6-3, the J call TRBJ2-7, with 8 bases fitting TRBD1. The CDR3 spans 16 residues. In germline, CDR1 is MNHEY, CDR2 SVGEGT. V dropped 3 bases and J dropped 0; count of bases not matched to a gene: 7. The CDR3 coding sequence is TGTGCCAGCAGTTATTTCGAGGACAGGGCCTCCTACGAGCAGTACTTC. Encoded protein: CASSYFEDRASYEQYF.

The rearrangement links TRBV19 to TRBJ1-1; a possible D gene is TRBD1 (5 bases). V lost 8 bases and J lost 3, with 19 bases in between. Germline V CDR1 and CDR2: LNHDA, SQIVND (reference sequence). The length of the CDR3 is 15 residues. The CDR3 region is CASHQPAGEDTEAFF. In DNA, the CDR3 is TGTGCCAGTCACCAGCCCGCGGGGGAGGACACTGAAGCTTTCTTT.

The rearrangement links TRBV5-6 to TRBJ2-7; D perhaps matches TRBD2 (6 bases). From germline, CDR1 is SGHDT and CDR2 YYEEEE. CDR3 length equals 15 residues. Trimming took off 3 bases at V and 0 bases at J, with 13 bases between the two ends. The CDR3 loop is CASSYPELASYEQYF. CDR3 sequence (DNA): TGTGCCAGCAGCTACCCAGAACTAGCCTCCTACGAGCAGTACTTC. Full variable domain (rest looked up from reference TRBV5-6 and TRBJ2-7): DAGVTQSPTHLIKTRGQQVTLRCSPKSGHDTVSWYQQALGQGPQFIFQYYEEEERQRGNFPDRFSGHQFPNYSSELNVNALLLGDSALYLCASSYPELASYEQYFGPGTRLTVT.

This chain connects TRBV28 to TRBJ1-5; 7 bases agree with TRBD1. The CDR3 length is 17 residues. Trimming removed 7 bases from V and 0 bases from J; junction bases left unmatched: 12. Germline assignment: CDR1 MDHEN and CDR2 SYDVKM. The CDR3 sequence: CASNSGTDPYSNQPQHF. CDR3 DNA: TGTGCCAGCAATTCCGGGACAGACCCTTATAGCAATCAGCCCCAGCATTTT.

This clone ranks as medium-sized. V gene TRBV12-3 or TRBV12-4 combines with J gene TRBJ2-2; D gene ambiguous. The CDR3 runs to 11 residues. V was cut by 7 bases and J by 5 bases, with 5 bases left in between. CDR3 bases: TGTGCCAGCACCCATACCGGGGAGCTGTTTTTT. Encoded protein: CASTHTGELFF.

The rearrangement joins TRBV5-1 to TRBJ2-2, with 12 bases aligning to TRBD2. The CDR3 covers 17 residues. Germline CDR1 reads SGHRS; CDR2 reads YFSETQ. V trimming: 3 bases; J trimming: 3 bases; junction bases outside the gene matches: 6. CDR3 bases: TGCGCCAGCAGCTCCCGGACTAGCGGGACTTACACCGGGGAGCTGTTTTTT. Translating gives CASSSRTSGTYTGELFF.

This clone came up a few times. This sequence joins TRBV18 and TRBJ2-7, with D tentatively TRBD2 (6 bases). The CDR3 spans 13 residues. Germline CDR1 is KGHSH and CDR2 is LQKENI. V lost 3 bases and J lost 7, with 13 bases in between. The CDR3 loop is CASSPIDAGEQYF. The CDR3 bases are TGTGCCAGCTCACCCATTGACGCGGGAGAGCAGTACTTC.

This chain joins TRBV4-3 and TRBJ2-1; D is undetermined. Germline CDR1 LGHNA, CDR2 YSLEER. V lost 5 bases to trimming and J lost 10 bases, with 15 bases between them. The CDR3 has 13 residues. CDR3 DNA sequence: TGCGCCAGCAGCTTTAGAGGTAGGCGGGAGCAGTTCTTC. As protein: CASSFRGRREQFF.

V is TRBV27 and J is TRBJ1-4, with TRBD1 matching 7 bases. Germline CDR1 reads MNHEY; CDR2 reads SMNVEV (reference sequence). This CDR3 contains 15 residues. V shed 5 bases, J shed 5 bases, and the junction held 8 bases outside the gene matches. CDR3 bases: TGTGCCAGCAGTATACAGGGGTTGGGGAATGAAAAACTGTTTTTT. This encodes CASSIQGLGNEKLFF.

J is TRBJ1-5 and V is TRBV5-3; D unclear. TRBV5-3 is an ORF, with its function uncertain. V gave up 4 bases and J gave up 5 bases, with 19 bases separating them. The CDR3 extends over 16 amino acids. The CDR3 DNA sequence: TGTGCCAGAAGCCACCACGCCCGGGTCCTGGATCAGCCCCAGCATTTT. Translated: CARSHHARVLDQPQHF.

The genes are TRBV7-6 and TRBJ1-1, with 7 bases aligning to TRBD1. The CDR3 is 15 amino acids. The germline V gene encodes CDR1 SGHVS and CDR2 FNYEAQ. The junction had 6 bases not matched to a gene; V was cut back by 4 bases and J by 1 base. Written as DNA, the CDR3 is TGTGCCAGCAGCTACCTGAGACAGGGGAACACTGAAGCTTTCTTT. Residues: CASSYLRQGNTEAFF.

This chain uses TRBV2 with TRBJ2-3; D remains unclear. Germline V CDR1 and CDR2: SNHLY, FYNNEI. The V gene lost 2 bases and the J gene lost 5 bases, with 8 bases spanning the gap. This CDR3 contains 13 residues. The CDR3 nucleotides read TGTGCCAGCAGTGAAACTATGGAAGATACGCAGTATTTT. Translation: CASSETMEDTQYF.

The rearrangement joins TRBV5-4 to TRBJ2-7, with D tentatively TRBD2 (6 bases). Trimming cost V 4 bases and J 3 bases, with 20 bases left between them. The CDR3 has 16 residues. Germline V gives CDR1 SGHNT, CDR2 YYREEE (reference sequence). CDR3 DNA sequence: TGTGCCAGCAGCCCCGGCGGGGCGGGCCGAGTCTACGAGCAGTACTTC. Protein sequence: CASSPGGAGRVYEQYF.

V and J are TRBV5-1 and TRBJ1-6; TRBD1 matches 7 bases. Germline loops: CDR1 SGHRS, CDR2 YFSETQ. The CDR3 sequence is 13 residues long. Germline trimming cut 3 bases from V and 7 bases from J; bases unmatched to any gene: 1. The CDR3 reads CASSSGGNSPLHF. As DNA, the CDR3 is TGCGCCAGCAGCTCAGGGGGGAATTCACCCCTCCACTTT.

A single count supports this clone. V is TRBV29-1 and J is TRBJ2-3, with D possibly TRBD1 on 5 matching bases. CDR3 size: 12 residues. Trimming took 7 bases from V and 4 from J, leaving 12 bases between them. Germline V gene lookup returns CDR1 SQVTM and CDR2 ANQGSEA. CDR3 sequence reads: CSGRRAADTQYF. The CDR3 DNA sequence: TGCAGCGGGCGCAGGGCCGCAGATACGCAGTATTTT.

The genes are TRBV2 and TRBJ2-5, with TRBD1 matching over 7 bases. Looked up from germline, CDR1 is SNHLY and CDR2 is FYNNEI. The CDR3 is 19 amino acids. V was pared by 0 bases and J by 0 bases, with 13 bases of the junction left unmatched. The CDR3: CASSEASPMRQGNQETQYF. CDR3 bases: TGTGCCAGCAGTGAAGCGTCCCCGATGAGACAGGGCAACCAAGAGACCCAGTACTTC.